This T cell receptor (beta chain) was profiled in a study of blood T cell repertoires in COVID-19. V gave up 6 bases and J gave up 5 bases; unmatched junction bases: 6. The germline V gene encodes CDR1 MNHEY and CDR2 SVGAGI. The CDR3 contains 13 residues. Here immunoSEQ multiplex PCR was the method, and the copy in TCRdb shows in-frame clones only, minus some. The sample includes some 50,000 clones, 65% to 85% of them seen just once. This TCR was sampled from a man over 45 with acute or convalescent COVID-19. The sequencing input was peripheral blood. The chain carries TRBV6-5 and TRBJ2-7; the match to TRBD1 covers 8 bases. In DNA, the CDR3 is TGTGCCAGCAGATTACGACAGGGGAACGAGCAGTACTTC. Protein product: CASRLRQGNEQYF.